One and the same sample provided the 16 T cell receptor beta chains below, sequenced in a study of blood T cell repertoires in COVID-19. Data came from immunoSEQ multiplex PCR; TCRdb stores just in-frame clones and leaves some out. Among about 140,000 clones listed, roughly 85% were seen once. Sample: peripheral blood. Source of these receptors: a man aged 55 to 69 with acute or convalescent COVID-19.

This clone was observed a handful of times. The chain combines TRBV9 with TRBJ1-4, with a tentative D call TRBD1 (6 bases). The CDR3 contains 15 residues. CDR1 SGDLS and CDR2 YYNGEE come from the germline V gene. Trimming removed 0 bases at V and 8 bases at J, with 14 bases between. The CDR3 coding sequence is TGTGCCAGCAGCGTAGGGTCAGGGGATACGGAAAAACTGTTTTTT. This encodes CASSVGSGDTEKLFF.

The chain has TRBV6-5 and TRBJ1-2; tentative D call: TRBD1 (6 bases). Trimming left V 7 bases short and J 6 bases short, with 15 bases between. CDR1 is MNHEY and CDR2 is SVGAGI in the germline V gene. The CDR3 is made up of 13 amino acids. The CDR3 here is CASILTGANGYTF. The CDR3, as DNA: TGTGCCAGCATTTTGACAGGCGCAAATGGCTACACCTTC.

The chain joins TRBV3-1 (or the pseudogene TRBV3-2) to TRBJ2-7; 9 bases are shared with TRBD2. Germline CDR1 reads LGHDT; CDR2 reads YNNKEL (reference sequence). Trimming removed 2 bases from V and 6 bases from J; junction bases left unmatched: 5. CDR3 length equals 14 residues. The CDR3 DNA reads as TGTGCCAGCAGCCAAACAGCGGGAGGAGGCGAGCAGTACTTC. Protein product: CASSQTAGGGEQYF.

The rearrangement joins TRBV2 to TRBJ1-2, with a tentative D call TRBD1 (6 bases). V lost 2 bases and J lost 8, with 15 bases in between. Germline assignment: CDR1 SNHLY and CDR2 FYNNEI. This CDR3 contains 14 residues. The CDR3 sequence is CASSERQGPSGYTF. In nucleotides, the CDR3 is TGTGCCAGCAGTGAACGTCAGGGGCCCAGCGGCTACACCTTC.

This sequence joins TRBV11-2 and TRBJ2-1; D gene uncertain. The CDR3 length is 11 residues. V was trimmed by 5 bases and J by 10 bases, leaving 9 bases between them. Germline V gene sequence: CDR1 SGHAT, CDR2 FQNNGV. DNA for the CDR3: TGTGCCAGCAGCCACTTCACGGAGCAGTTCTTC. As protein: CASSHFTEQFF.

This clone was detected ten times or more. The J gene is TRBJ1-1, the V gene TRBV11-2; no firm D call. With 6 bases removed from V and 1 base from J, the gap between germline ends came to 12 bases. The CDR3 sequence is 14 residues long. Germline CDR1 is SGHAT and CDR2 is FQNNGV. In DNA form, the CDR3 reads TGTGCCAGCAGACTAGGAGGTACGAACACTGAAGCTTTCTTT. It codes for CASRLGGTNTEAFF.

The V gene is TRBV3-1 (or the pseudogene TRBV3-2), the J gene TRBJ2-5, with 7 bases matching TRBD2. This CDR3 region has 14 residues. Germline CDR1 reads LGHDT; CDR2 reads YNNKEL (reference sequence). V dropped 6 bases and J dropped 4; count of bases not matched to a gene: 8. The CDR3 sequence is CASSLAGGRETQYF. The DNA of the CDR3 is TGTGCCAGCAGTCTTGCAGGCGGGAGAGAGACCCAGTACTTC.

This chain uses TRBV3-1 (or the pseudogene TRBV3-2) with TRBJ1-2; TRBD1 is a possible D gene (5 bases). V was cut by 0 bases and J by 10 bases, with 21 bases left in between. This CDR3 contains 16 residues. Germline CDR1 reads LGHDT; CDR2 reads YNNKEL (reference sequence). CDR3 in DNA: TGTGCCAGCAGCCAAGAGGAGGGGTTGGCCGGCGTTTACTACACCTTC. This sequence encodes CASSQEEGLAGVYYTF.

Note on this clone: One end of the junction does not line up with germline, which may come from a read error. The rearrangement links TRBV27 to TRBJ2-2, with TRBD1 matching over 8 bases. The CDR3 covers 14 residues. Germline values: CDR1 MNHEY, CDR2 SMNVEV (reference sequence). CDR3 DNA sequence: TGTGCCAGCAGTTGGACAGGGAACGCCGGGGAGCTGTTTTTT. This codes for CASSWTGNAGELFF.

V usage is TRBV24-1 and J usage is TRBJ1-6; no clear D gene. The V and J ends lost 3 bases and 10 bases respectively, with 9 bases between them. This CDR3 comprises 13 residues. Per the germline V gene, CDR1 is KGHDR and CDR2 is SFDVKD. The CDR3 sequence: CATSDRGDSPLHF. The CDR3 region has the DNA TGTGCCACCAGTGATAGAGGAGACTCACCCCTCCACTTT.

The V call is TRBV19, the J call TRBJ1-1, with D perhaps TRBD1 (5 bases). Germline V gene data show CDR1 as LNHDA and CDR2 as SQIVND (reference sequence). V lost 2 bases to trimming and J lost 7 bases, with 11 bases between them. This CDR3 contains 13 residues. CDR3 nucleotide sequence: TGTGCCAGTAGTATACTAACAGGTAATGAAGCTTTCTTT. Residues: CASSILTGNEAFF.

V and J are TRBV28 and TRBJ1-1; perhaps TRBD1 as D (6 bases). The CDR3 loop spans 14 amino acids. Between the trimmed V and J ends, which lost 6 bases and 0 bases, there was a span of 11 bases. In germline, CDR1 is MDHEN, CDR2 SYDVKM. The CDR3 sequence: CASSAQGLNTEAFF. The CDR3 DNA sequence: TGTGCCAGCAGCGCACAGGGCTTGAACACTGAAGCTTTCTTT.

This sequence joins TRBV7-9 and TRBJ2-1, with D possibly being TRBD2 (6 bases). The V end lost 2 bases, the J end lost 4 bases, and 9 bases lay between the germline ends. Germline loops: CDR1 SEHNR, CDR2 FQNEAQ (reference sequence). This CDR3 spans 14 amino acids. The chain's CDR3 is CASSLPGAYNEQFF. CDR3 DNA sequence: TGTGCCAGCAGCTTACCGGGAGCGTACAATGAGCAGTTCTTC.

The chain is built from TRBV19 and TRBJ2-2, with TRBD2 as a possible D gene (6 bases). Trimming left V 2 bases short and J 4 bases short, with 14 bases between. This CDR3 region has 16 residues. In germline, CDR1 is LNHDA, CDR2 SQIVND (reference sequence). CDR3 in amino acids: CASSIYFGGFTGELFF. The CDR3 DNA sequence: TGTGCCAGTAGTATATACTTCGGGGGATTCACCGGGGAGCTGTTTTTT.

This chain joins TRBV9 and TRBJ2-2; weak D call: TRBD1 (6 bases). Germline CDR1 reads SGDLS; CDR2 reads YYNGEE. Between the trimmed V and J ends, which lost 1 base and 0 bases, there was a span of 10 bases. This CDR3 is built from 16 residues. The CDR3: CASSVFGQSNTGELFF. In nucleotides, the CDR3 is TGTGCCAGCAGCGTATTCGGACAGTCGAACACCGGGGAGCTGTTTTTT.

This sequence joins TRBV4-2 and TRBJ1-4, with D possibly matching TRBD1 (5 bases). V was shortened by 1 base and J by 1 base, with 10 bases between the two germline ends. Germline CDR1 and CDR2: LGHNA and YNFKEQ. CDR3 length: 16 amino acids. The CDR3 here is CASSQGPGGTNEKLFF. The CDR3 coding sequence is TGTGCCAGCAGCCAAGGACCCGGGGGAACTAATGAAAAACTGTTTTTT.